Presented here are 32 T cell receptor beta chains from one specimen sequenced in a study of long-term antiretroviral therapy in people with HIV. An immunoSEQ assay, version v3.0, was performed at survey level. Repertoires were generated with immunoSEQ multiplex PCR, while TCRdb's copy carries only in-frame clones and drops some. The table includes fewer than 35,000 clones, approximately 83% detected once. The sample consisted of unsorted PBMCs, taken 0.4 years before starting antiretroviral therapy. The origin of the receptors is a man between 18 and 35 years old with HIV.

The chain recombines TRBV7-6 with TRBJ2-1, with a possible D match to TRBD1 (5 bases). With 0 bases removed from V and 8 bases from J, the gap between germline ends came to 14 bases. CDR1 SGHVS and CDR2 FNYEAQ come from the germline V gene. This CDR3 contains 15 residues. This CDR3 is CASSLARGPPDEQFF. The CDR3 coding sequence is TGTGCCAGCAGCTTAGCAAGGGGTCCACCGGATGAGCAGTTCTTC.

V gene TRBV6-5 combines with J gene TRBJ1-1; no clear D. Germline V gene data show CDR1 as MNHEY and CDR2 as SVGAGI. There are 14 residues in the CDR3. V was clipped by 6 bases and J by 3 bases, with 14 bases between them. The CDR3: CASRALGLYTEAFF. CDR3 sequence (DNA): TGTGCCAGCAGGGCCCTGGGGTTATACACTGAAGCTTTCTTT.

This chain uses TRBV6-6 with TRBJ2-5; D possibly uses TRBD1 or TRBD2 (5 bases each). The CDR3 is 16 amino acids. The V and J ends lost 2 bases and 6 bases respectively, with 19 bases between them. Germline loops: CDR1 MNHNY, CDR2 SVGAGI (reference sequence). Here the CDR3 DNA reads TGTGCCAGCAGTTACACATCCGAGGGGCCCGTTCAGACCCAGTACTTC. This gives the protein CASSYTSEGPVQTQYF.

V usage is TRBV19 and J usage is TRBJ1-5; no clear D gene. Germline lookup yields CDR1 LNHDA and CDR2 SQIVND (reference sequence). V lost 2 bases and J 0 bases, leaving 5 bases between the germline ends. The CDR3 runs 14 residues. The CDR3 loop is CASSISGSNQPQHF. For the CDR3, the DNA is TGTGCCAGTAGTATATCCGGTAGCAATCAGCCCCAGCATTTT. Supplemented by reference TRBV19 and TRBJ1-5, the full variable domain reads DGGITQSPKYLFRKEGQNVTLSCEQNLNHDAMYWYRQDPGQGLRLIYYSQIVNDFQKGDIAEGYSVSREKKESFPLTVTSAQKNPTAFYLCASSISGSNQPQHFGDGTRLSIL.

This chain connects TRBV5-4 to TRBJ1-2; 8 bases fit TRBD1. With 4 bases clipped from V and 7 bases from J, the junction kept 9 bases outside the gene matches. The germline V gene encodes CDR1 SGHNT and CDR2 YYREEE (reference sequence). The CDR3 is 14 amino acids. The chain's CDR3 is CASSHGQGRSGYTF. The CDR3 DNA follows: TGTGCCAGCAGCCATGGACAGGGTCGAAGTGGCTACACCTTC.

The chain couples TRBV7-2 to TRBJ2-1; 7 bases line up with TRBD1. CDR3 length: 14 amino acids. The V segment lost 8 bases and the J segment 4 bases; nucleotides outside the gene matches: 8. Per germline, CDR1 SGHTA and CDR2 FQGNSA. CDR3 DNA sequence: TGTGCCAGCCTCAGGGACAGAGAATACAATGAGCAGTTCTTC. This encodes CASLRDREYNEQFF.

The chain employs TRBV18 and TRBJ2-2; D gene ambiguous. CDR3 length: 12 amino acids. V gave up 3 bases and J gave up 7 bases, with 6 bases separating them. Germline V gene sequence: CDR1 KGHSH, CDR2 LQKENI. The CDR3 reads CASSPNDGELFF. The CDR3 DNA sequence: TGTGCCAGCTCACCGAATGACGGGGAGCTGTTTTTT.

V and J are TRBV6-5 and TRBJ2-2; D is perhaps TRBD2 (6 bases). Germline CDR1 reads MNHEY; CDR2 reads SVGAGI. CDR3 size: 15 residues. Trimming pared 6 bases from V and 3 bases from J, leaving 14 bases between. CDR3 DNA sequence: TGTGCCAGCAGAAAGAGAGGGGACTACACCGGGGAGCTGTTTTTT. Amino acid sequence: CASRKRGDYTGELFF.

V usage is TRBV7-8 and J usage is TRBJ1-1; possible D gene TRBD1, 5 bases. In germline, CDR1 is SGHVS, CDR2 FQNEAQ. V lost 4 bases to trimming and J lost 1 base, with 10 bases between them. The CDR3 totals 14 residues. The CDR3 sequence: CASSSGVRNTEAFF. The CDR3 DNA sequence: TGTGCCAGCAGCTCGGGGGTCCGGAACACTGAAGCTTTCTTT.

This rearrangement joins TRBV7-8 to TRBJ2-3; D is uncertain. V was clipped by 4 bases and J by 0 bases, with 11 bases between them. From germline, CDR1 is SGHVS and CDR2 FQNEAQ. The CDR3 runs 15 residues. CDR3 in amino acids: CASSSRFYSTDTQYF. Here the CDR3 DNA reads TGTGCCAGCAGCTCCCGTTTCTATAGCACAGATACGCAGTATTTT.

By share, this clone counts as medium-sized. A read error may be the cause here, since a much bigger clone is one base away. At the DNA level, this CDR3 is encoded by other sequences in the same sample as well. The chain has TRBV30 and TRBJ1-1, with a possible D match to TRBD1 (5 bases). This CDR3 spans 12 amino acids. CDR1 GTSNPN and CDR2 SVGIG come from the germline V gene (reference sequence). The V and J ends lost 5 bases and 4 bases respectively, with 11 bases between them. The DNA of the CDR3 is TGTGCCTGGGGGGCGGGTTTCACTGAAGCTTTCTTT. Its protein is CAWGAGFTEAFF. Supplemented by reference TRBV30 and TRBJ1-1, the full variable domain reads SQTIHQWPATLVQPVGSPLSLECTVEGTSNPNLYWYRQAAGRGLQLLFYSVGIGQISSEVPQNLSASRPQDRQFILSSKKLLLSDSGFYLCAWGAGFTEAFFGQGTRLTVV.

The V and J genes are TRBV2 and TRBJ2-5; D assignment may be TRBD1 or TRBD2 (6 bases each). The germline V and J ends were trimmed by 3 bases and 5 bases, with 16 bases remaining between them. The CDR3 has 15 amino acids. Germline CDR1 is SNHLY and CDR2 is FYNNEI. This CDR3 is CASSDGGGMYETQYF. CDR3 in DNA: TGTGCCAGCAGTGACGGGGGCGGAATGTATGAGACCCAGTACTTC.

The chain is built from TRBV10-3 and TRBJ2-2, with a tentative D call TRBD1 (6 bases). Trimming cost V 0 bases and J 6 bases, with 14 bases left between them. The CDR3 length is 16 residues. CDR1 and CDR2 (germline): ENHRY, SYGVKD. The CDR3 spells CAISESRQGFAGELFF. CDR3 DNA sequence: TGTGCCATCAGTGAGTCGAGGCAGGGGTTCGCCGGGGAGCTGTTTTTT.

The gene calls are TRBV2 and TRBJ1-2, with D possibly TRBD1 on 5 matching bases. CDR3 length: 14 amino acids. The V and J ends lost 8 bases and 7 bases respectively, with 20 bases between them. Germline V lookup: CDR1 SNHLY, CDR2 FYNNEI. DNA of the CDR3: TGTGCCAGCCACGGACTCGGTGGGGCTGCTGGCTACACCTTC. Translation gives CASHGLGGAAGYTF.

The rearrangement joins TRBV29-1 to TRBJ1-4; D not certain. V shed 0 bases and J shed 13 bases, with 15 bases lying between them. In germline, CDR1 is SQVTM, CDR2 ANQGSEA. This CDR3 is built from 13 residues. The CDR3 spells CSVEEFRSPRLFF. CDR3 nucleotides: TGCAGCGTTGAAGAATTCCGGAGCCCCCGACTGTTTTTT. Complete variable domain (other parts from reference TRBV29-1 and TRBJ1-4): SAVISQKPSRDICQRGTSLTIQCQVDSQVTMMFWYRQQPGQSLTLIATANQGSEATYESGFVIDKFPISRPNLTFSTLTVSNMSPEDSSIYLCSVEEFRSPRLFFGSGTQLSVL.

This rearrangement joins TRBV6-5 to TRBJ1-2, with a possible D match to TRBD1 (5 bases). The CDR3 is made up of 15 amino acids. Trimming pared 2 bases from V and 12 bases from J, leaving 22 bases between. Germline V gives CDR1 MNHEY, CDR2 SVGAGI. DNA for the CDR3: TGTGCCAGCAGTTACCCCGGGACGGGGACGCCTGGGAACACCTTC. Translating gives CASSYPGTGTPGNTF.

A single count supports this clone. Here the CDR3 DNA reads TGTGCCAGCAGCAAAGCAAAAAGACAGGAGAAAACCTACGAGCAGTACTTC. Its translation is CASSKAKRQEKTYEQYF. The chain couples TRBV21-1 to TRBJ2-7; TRBD1, the table's D call, lacks a check against the DNA. TRBV21-1 is a recognized pseudogene. There are 17 residues in the CDR3.

The V call is TRBV19, the J call TRBJ2-7; D gene ambiguous. The V gene's germline CDR1 is LNHDA and CDR2 SQIVND (reference sequence). The CDR3 covers 17 residues. Trimming removed 5 bases at V and 5 bases at J, with 25 bases between. The CDR3 DNA follows: TGTGCCAGTAGTTCAACCTCCTCGGGTCTCTTTTCACACGAGCAGTACTTC. It encodes CASSSTSSGLFSHEQYF. Complete variable domain (other parts from reference TRBV19 and TRBJ2-7): DGGITQSPKYLFRKEGQNVTLSCEQNLNHDAMYWYRQDPGQGLRLIYYSQIVNDFQKGDIAEGYSVSREKKESFPLTVTSAQKNPTAFYLCASSSTSSGLFSHEQYFGPGTRLTVT.

The V call is TRBV29-1, the J call TRBJ2-7; 10 nucleotides match TRBD1. The CDR3 contains 13 residues. Looked up from germline, CDR1 is SQVTM and CDR2 is ANQGSEA. Trimming cost V 5 bases and J 3 bases; bases outside gene matches: 4. The CDR3 loop is CSVRDRGGYEQYF. CDR3 bases: TGCAGCGTTAGGGACAGGGGAGGCTACGAGCAGTACTTC.

Comment on this clone: The junction differs from germline at one of its ends, possibly a read error. This chain uses TRBV5-4 with TRBJ1-4, with D hard to call. Germline V gene lookup returns CDR1 SGHNT and CDR2 YYREEE (reference sequence). The CDR3 contains 16 residues. CDR3 in amino acids: CASSQDFGFSWRKLFF. The CDR3 DNA follows: TGCGCCAGCAGCCAAGATTTCGGGTTCTCGTGGAGAAAACTGTTTTTT.

The V call is TRBV2, the J call TRBJ2-1, with 9 bases that match TRBD2. The ends lost 8 bases at V and 3 bases at J; junction bases unmatched: 17. CDR3 length equals 18 residues. Germline CDR1 and CDR2: SNHLY and FYNNEI. The CDR3 coding sequence is TGTGCCAGCCAGGACCGACTAGCGGAGACCCTCTACTACAATGAGCAGTTCTTC. This gives the protein CASQDRLAETLYYNEQFF.

The V and J genes are TRBV7-9 and TRBJ1-6; perhaps TRBD1 as D (5 bases). This CDR3 region has 17 residues. The V end lost 6 bases, the J end lost 0 bases, and 15 bases lay between the germline ends. Germline V lookup: CDR1 SEHNR, CDR2 FQNEAQ (reference sequence). CDR3 protein: CASSSGTRSSYNSPLHF. CDR3 coding DNA: TGTGCCAGCAGTTCCGGGACGAGAAGCTCCTATAATTCACCCCTCCACTTT. Full variable domain (remainder filled in from reference TRBV7-9 and TRBJ1-6): DTGVSQNPRHKITKRGQNVTFRCDPISEHNRLYWYRQTLGQGPEFLTYFQNEAQLEKSRLLSDRFSAERPKGSFSTLEIQRTEQGDSAMYLCASSSGTRSSYNSPLHFGNGTRLTVT.

This clone was found once. The V call is TRBV11-2, the J call TRBJ2-1; 9 bases fit TRBD2. The V and J ends lost 3 bases and 3 bases, in that order; junction bases with no gene match: 9. This CDR3 has 17 residues. Germline V lookup: CDR1 SGHAT, CDR2 FQNNGV. The CDR3 here is CASSFGLAGVNYNEQFF. The CDR3 DNA sequence: TGTGCCAGCAGCTTCGGTTTAGCGGGGGTTAACTACAATGAGCAGTTCTTC.

The chain employs TRBV5-1 and TRBJ1-3; D perhaps matches TRBD1 (5 bases). This CDR3 region has 15 residues. The V end lost 0 bases, the J end lost 3 bases, and 10 bases lay between the germline ends. The germline gives CDR1 SGHRS, CDR2 YFSETQ. The chain's CDR3 is CASSLEGRVGNTIYF. The CDR3 DNA reads as TGCGCCAGCAGCTTGGAGGGCAGGGTTGGAAACACCATATATTTT.

This chain links TRBV2 with TRBJ2-7; D unclear. Germline loops: CDR1 SNHLY, CDR2 FYNNEI. This CDR3 spans 12 amino acids. The ends were cut back, 7 bases at V and 2 bases at J, with 9 bases in the middle. The CDR3 here is CASMAGAYEQYF. In DNA, the CDR3 is TGTGCCAGCATGGCAGGTGCCTACGAGCAGTACTTC.

The rearrangement links TRBV6-6 to TRBJ1-3; D may be TRBD1 (6 bases). The germline V gene encodes CDR1 MNHNY and CDR2 SVGAGI (reference sequence). This CDR3 is built from 13 residues. V was clipped by 6 bases and J by 4 bases, with 10 bases between them. CDR3 nucleotides: TGTGCCAGCAGCACAGGGTCAGGAAACACCATATATTTT. This translates into CASSTGSGNTIYF.

J is TRBJ2-1 and V is TRBV2; D is perhaps TRBD2 (6 bases). The V end was cut by 11 bases, the J end by 8 bases, with 19 bases between. The CDR3 totals 13 residues. Germline CDR1 reads SNHLY; CDR2 reads FYNNEI. The CDR3 bases are TGTGCCTGGCCGGGACGGGAGAGGGATGAGCAGTTCTTC. Protein sequence: CAWPGRERDEQFF.

The chain uses TRBV27 and TRBJ2-5, with 10 bases that match TRBD1. The junction had 9 bases not matched to a gene; V was cut back by 3 bases and J by 2 bases. CDR3 size: 17 residues. Germline loops: CDR1 MNHEY, CDR2 SMNVEV (reference sequence). The CDR3 bases are TGTGCCAGCAGTTTGCAACCGGGACAGGGGTGGCAAGAGACCCAGTACTTC. This sequence encodes CASSLQPGQGWQETQYF.

The J gene is TRBJ2-1, the V gene TRBV4-3; D possibly corresponds to TRBD1 (6 bases). Germline CDR1 and CDR2: LGHNA and YSLEER. This CDR3 region has 17 residues. Trimming left V 0 bases short and J 7 bases short, with 19 bases between. The CDR3 nucleotides read TGCGCCAGCAGCCAAGATTGGGGGACAACTAACCATAATGAGCAGTTCTTC. Amino acid sequence: CASSQDWGTTNHNEQFF.

This clone turned up a few times. This chain joins TRBV6-5 and TRBJ2-7, with TRBD1 identical over 7 bases. CDR3 length equals 15 residues. CDR1 MNHEY and CDR2 SVGAGI come from the germline V gene. V shed 6 bases and J 9 bases; nucleotides not matched to a gene: 17. CDR3 DNA sequence: TGTGCCAGCAGCCCCGACCCGACTCTGACAGGGCGGCAGTACTTC. It codes for CASSPDPTLTGRQYF.

V usage is TRBV6-5 and J usage is TRBJ2-5, with D maybe TRBD1 (6 bases). Germline V gene data show CDR1 as MNHEY and CDR2 as SVGAGI. The CDR3 is made up of 14 amino acids. The V end lost 2 bases, the J end lost 2 bases, and 9 bases lay between the germline ends. The CDR3 region has the DNA TGTGCCAGCAGTTACCTCGGGACACAAGAGACCCAGTACTTC. Its protein product is CASSYLGTQETQYF.

V and J are TRBV6-1 and TRBJ2-2; 9 positions match TRBD2. Losses at the gene ends were 6 bases for V and 3 bases for J; bases not matched to a gene: 5. Germline V gene sequence: CDR1 MNHNS, CDR2 SASEGT. This CDR3 comprises 15 residues. CDR3 sequence: CASRSGTSYTGELFF. As DNA, the CDR3 is TGTGCCAGCAGGTCGGGGACTAGCTACACCGGGGAGCTGTTTTTT.